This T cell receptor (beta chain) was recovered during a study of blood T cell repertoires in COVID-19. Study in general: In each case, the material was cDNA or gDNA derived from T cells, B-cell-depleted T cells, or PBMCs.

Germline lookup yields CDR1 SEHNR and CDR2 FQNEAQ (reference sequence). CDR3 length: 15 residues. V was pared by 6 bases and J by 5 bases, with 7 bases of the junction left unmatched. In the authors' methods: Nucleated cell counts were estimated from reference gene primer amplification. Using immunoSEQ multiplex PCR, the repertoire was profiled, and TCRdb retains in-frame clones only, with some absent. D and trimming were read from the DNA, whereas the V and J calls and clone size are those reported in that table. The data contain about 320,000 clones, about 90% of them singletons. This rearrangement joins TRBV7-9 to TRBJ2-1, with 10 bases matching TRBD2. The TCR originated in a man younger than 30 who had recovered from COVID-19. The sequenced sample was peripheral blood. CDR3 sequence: CASRDSSGGNNEQFF. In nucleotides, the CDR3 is TGTGCCAGCAGGGACTCTAGCGGGGGTAACAATGAGCAGTTCTTC.